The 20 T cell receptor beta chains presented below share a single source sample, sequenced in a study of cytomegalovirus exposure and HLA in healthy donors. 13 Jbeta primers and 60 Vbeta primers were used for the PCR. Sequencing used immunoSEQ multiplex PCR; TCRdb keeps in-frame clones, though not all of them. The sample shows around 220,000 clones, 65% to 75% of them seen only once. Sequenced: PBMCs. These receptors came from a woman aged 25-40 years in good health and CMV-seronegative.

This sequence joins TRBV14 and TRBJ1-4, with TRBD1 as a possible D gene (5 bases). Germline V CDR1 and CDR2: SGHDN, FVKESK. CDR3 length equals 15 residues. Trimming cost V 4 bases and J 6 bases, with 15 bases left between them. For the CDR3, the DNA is TGTGCCAGCAGCCCCTTAGGCAGGGAGGATGAAAAACTGTTTTTT. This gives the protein CASSPLGREDEKLFF.

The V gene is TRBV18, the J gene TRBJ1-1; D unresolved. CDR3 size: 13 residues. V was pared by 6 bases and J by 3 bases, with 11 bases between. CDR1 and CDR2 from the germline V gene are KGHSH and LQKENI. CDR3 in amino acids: CASSPVLDTEAFF. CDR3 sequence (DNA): TGTGCCAGCTCGCCGGTCCTAGACACTGAAGCTTTCTTT. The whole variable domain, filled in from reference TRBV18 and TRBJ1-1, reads NAGVMQNPRHLVRRRGQEARLRCSPMKGHSHVYWYRQLPEEGLKFMVYLQKENIIDESGMPKERFSAEFPKEGPSILRIQQVVRGDSAAYFCASSPVLDTEAFFGQGTRLTVV.

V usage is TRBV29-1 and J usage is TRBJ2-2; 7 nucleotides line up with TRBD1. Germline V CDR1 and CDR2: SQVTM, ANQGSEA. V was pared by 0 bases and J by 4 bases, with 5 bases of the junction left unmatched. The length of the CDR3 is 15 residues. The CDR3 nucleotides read TGCAGCGTTGAAGAGCAGGGGGTGGGCACCGGGGAGCTGTTTTTT. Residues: CSVEEQGVGTGELFF.

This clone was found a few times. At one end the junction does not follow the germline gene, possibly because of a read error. The chain's CDR3 is CASSRTGGETQYF. The DNA of the CDR3 is TGTGCTAGCAGCAGGACAGGGGGAGAGACCCAGTACTTC. The V and J genes are TRBV7-9 and TRBJ2-5, with 10 bases fitting TRBD1. There are 13 residues in the CDR3. In germline, CDR1 is SEHNR, CDR2 FQNEAQ (reference sequence).

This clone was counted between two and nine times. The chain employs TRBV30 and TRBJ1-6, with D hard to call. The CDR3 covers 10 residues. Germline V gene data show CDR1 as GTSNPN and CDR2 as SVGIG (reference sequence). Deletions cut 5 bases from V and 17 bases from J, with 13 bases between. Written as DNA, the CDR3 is TGTGCCTGGGCGGAAAACCGGGTCCACTTT. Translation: CAWAENRVHF. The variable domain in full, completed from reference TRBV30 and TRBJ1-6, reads SQTIHQWPATLVQPVGSPLSLECTVEGTSNPNLYWYRQAAGRGLQLLFYSVGIGQISSEVPQNLSASRPQDRQFILSSKKLLLSDSGFYLCAWAENRVHFGNGTRLTVT.

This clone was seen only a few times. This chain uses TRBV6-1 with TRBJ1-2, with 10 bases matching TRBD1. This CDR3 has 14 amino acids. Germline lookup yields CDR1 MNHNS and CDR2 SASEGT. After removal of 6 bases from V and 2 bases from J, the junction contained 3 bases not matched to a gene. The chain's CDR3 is CASRTTGGNYGYTF. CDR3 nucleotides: TGTGCCAGCAGGACGACAGGGGGCAACTATGGCTACACCTTC.

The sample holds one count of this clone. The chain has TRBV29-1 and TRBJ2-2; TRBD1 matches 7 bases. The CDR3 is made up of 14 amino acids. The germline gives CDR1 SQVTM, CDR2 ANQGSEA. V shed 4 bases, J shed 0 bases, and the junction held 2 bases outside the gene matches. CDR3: CSVGGQTNTGELFF. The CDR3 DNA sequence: TGCAGCGTTGGGGGACAGACGAACACCGGGGAGCTGTTTTTT.

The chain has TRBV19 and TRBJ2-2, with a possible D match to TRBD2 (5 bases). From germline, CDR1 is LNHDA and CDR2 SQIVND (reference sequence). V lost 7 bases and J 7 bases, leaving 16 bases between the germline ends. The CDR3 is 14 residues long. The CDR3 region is CASTRGLGDGELFF. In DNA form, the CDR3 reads TGTGCCAGTACGAGAGGACTGGGCGACGGGGAGCTGTTTTTT.

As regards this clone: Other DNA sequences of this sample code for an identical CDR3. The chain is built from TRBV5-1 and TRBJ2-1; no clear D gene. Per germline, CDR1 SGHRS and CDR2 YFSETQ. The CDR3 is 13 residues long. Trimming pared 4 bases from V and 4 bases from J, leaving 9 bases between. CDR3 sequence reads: CASSLSSYNEQFF. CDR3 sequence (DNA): TGCGCCAGCAGCCTTTCCTCTTACAATGAGCAGTTCTTC.

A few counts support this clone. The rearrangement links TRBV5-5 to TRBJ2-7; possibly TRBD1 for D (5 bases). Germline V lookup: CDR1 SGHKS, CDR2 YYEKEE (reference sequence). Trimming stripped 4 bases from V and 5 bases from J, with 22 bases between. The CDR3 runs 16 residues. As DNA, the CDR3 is TGTGCCAGCAGCCATGGAGCAGGGTGGGTCAGAGACGAGCAGTACTTC. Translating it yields CASSHGAGWVRDEQYF.

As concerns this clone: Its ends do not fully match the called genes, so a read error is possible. The CDR3, as DNA: TGTGACAGCAGTTTAAGAGGGGGGGACCCCATAGCAGATACGCAGTATTTT. It encodes CDSSLRGGDPIADTQYF. The gene calls are TRBV27 and TRBJ2-3; D is perhaps TRBD2 (7 bases). The CDR3 sequence is 17 residues long. The germline CDR1 and CDR2 sequences are MNHEY and SMNVEV (reference sequence).

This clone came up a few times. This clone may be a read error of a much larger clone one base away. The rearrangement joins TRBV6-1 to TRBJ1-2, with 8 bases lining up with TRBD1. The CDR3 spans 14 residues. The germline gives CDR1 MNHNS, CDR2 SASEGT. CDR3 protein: CDSSELEGTGGYTF. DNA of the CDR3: TGTGACAGCAGTGAATTGGAGGGGACAGGAGGCTACACCTTC.

The CDR3 protein is CASTPTGGDEAFF. The DNA for the CDR3 is TGTGCCAGCACCCCGACAGGGGGCGATGAAGCTTTCTTT. This rearrangement joins TRBV7-9 to TRBJ1-1, with 10 bases that match TRBD1. The CDR3 has 13 amino acids. The J segment lost 7 bases and the V segment lost 7 bases, leaving 6 bases of the junction unmatched. Germline V lookup: CDR1 SEHNR, CDR2 FQNEAQ (reference sequence).

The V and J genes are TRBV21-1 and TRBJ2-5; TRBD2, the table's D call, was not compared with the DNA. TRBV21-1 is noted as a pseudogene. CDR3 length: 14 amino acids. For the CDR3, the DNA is TGTGCCACCCTATACATAGCGGTCCAAGAGACCCAGTACTTC. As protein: CATLYIAVQETQYF.

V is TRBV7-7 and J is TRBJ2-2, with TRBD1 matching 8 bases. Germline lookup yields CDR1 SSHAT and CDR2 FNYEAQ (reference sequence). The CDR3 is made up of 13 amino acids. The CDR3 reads CACWDRLAGELFF. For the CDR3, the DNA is TGTGCTTGCTGGGACAGGTTGGCCGGGGAGCTGTTTTTT. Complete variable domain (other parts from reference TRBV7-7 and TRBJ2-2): GAGVSQSPRYKVTKRGQDVTLRCDPISSHATLYWYQQALGQGPEFLTYFNYEAQPDKSGLPSDRFSAERPEGSISTLTIQRTEQRDSAMYRCACWDRLAGELFFGEGSRLTVL.

The CDR3 sequence: CSAQNTEAFF. The DNA for the CDR3 is TGCAGCGCCCAGAACACTGAAGCTTTCTTT. This rearrangement joins TRBV29-1 to TRBJ1-1; D gene uncertain. The CDR3 extends over 10 amino acids. Trimming stripped 7 bases from V and 1 base from J, with 4 bases between. Germline assignment: CDR1 SQVTM and CDR2 ANQGSEA.

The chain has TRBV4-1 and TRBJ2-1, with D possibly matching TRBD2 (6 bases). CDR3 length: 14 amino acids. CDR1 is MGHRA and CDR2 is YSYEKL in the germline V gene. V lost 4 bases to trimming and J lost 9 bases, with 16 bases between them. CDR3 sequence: CASSLAQAGIEQFF. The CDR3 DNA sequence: TGCGCCAGCAGCCTAGCGCAGGCGGGGATTGAGCAGTTCTTC.

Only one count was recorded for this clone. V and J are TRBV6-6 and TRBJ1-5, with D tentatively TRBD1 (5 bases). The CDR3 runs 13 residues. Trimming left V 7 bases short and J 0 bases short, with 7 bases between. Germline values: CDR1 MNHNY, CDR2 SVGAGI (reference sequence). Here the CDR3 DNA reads TGTGCCAGCACGCAGGGTAGCAATCAGCCCCAGCATTTT. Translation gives CASTQGSNQPQHF.

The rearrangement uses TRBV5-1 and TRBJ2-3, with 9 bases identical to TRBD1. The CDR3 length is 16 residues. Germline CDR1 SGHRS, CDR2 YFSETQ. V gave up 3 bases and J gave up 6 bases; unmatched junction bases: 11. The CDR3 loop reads CASSSKTGGERDTQYF. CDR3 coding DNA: TGCGCCAGCAGCTCGAAAACAGGGGGCGAGAGGGATACGCAGTATTTT.

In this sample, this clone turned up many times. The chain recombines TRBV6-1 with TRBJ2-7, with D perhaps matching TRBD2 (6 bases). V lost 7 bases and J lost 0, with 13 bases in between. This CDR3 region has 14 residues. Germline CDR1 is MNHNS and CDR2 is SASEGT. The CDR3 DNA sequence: TGTGCCAGCACTGAGGACTACAACTCCTACGAGCAGTACTTC. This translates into CASTEDYNSYEQYF.